A single sample gave rise to the 3 T cell receptor beta chains below, sequenced in a study of Ad26.COV2.S vaccination and SARS-CoV-2 variants. The treatment: roughly 20 received Ad26.COV2.S at low or high dose, single or two shots; roughly 5 received placebo; per-sample allocation not given. All samples were drawn on day 63, counting from the first vaccine or placebo injection. The data were produced by immunoSEQ multiplex PCR, yet TCRdb's version contains in-frame clones alone and is incomplete. The profile shows hundreds of thousands of clones, roughly 84% of them singletons. This specimen was peripheral blood, taken in a trial of Ad26.COV2.S vaccine versus placebo. These receptors were collected from a person between 18 and 59 years old who received the Ad26.COV2.S COVID-19 vaccine or a placebo.

CDR3 nucleotides: TGTGCCAGTAGGCAAACAGGGTATGGCTACACCTTC. Amino acid sequence: CASRQTGYGYTF. The rearrangement uses TRBV19 and TRBJ1-2, with TRBD1 as a possible D gene (6 bases). Germline V gene data show CDR1 as LNHDA and CDR2 as SQIVND (reference sequence). The germline V and J ends were trimmed by 6 bases and 5 bases, with 10 bases remaining between them. The CDR3 spans 12 residues.

The rearrangement joins TRBV19 to TRBJ1-1; D gene unclear. The V end lost 3 bases, the J end lost 2 bases, and 7 bases lay between the germline ends. CDR3 size: 13 residues. CDR1 is LNHDA, CDR2 SQIVND, per germline (reference sequence). In nucleotides, the CDR3 is TGTGCCAGTAGTATGGGTCTTAACACTGAAGCTTTCTTT. Protein product: CASSMGLNTEAFF.

The V gene is TRBV4-3, the J gene TRBJ1-6; D not certain. Germline CDR1 reads LGHNA; CDR2 reads YSLEER. This CDR3 spans 16 amino acids. V was trimmed by 0 bases and J by 8 bases, leaving 14 bases between them. In nucleotides, the CDR3 is TGCGCCAGCAGCCAAGATAGGTCCGATAATTATTCACCCCTCCACTTT. This encodes CASSQDRSDNYSPLHF.